Below are 17 T cell receptor beta chains sequenced from a single sample in a study of neurological immune-mediated disorders. From the 5' RACE reads, TCRdb called clonotypes with MiXCR, one entry per CDR3 protein. The sample lists fewer than 80,000 distinct CDR3 sequences, around 5.2% occurring once. Specimen: PBMCs. The receptors here all came from a woman aged 25 to 45 with multiple sclerosis.

This clonotype was seen only a few times. The rearrangement links TRBV5-1 to TRBJ1-1; a possible D gene is TRBD1 (5 bases). Germline V gives CDR1 SGHRS, CDR2 YFSETQ. The CDR3 runs 15 residues. Deletions cut 0 bases from V and 6 bases from J, with 15 bases between. The DNA of the CDR3 is TGCGCCAGCAGCTTGGATGCAGGGAGTAGCGCTGAAGCTTTCTTT. Its protein is CASSLDAGSSAEAFF.

This clonotype occurred many times. The J gene is TRBJ1-1, the V gene TRBV5-1; no clear D. Germline CDR1 reads SGHRS; CDR2 reads YFSETQ. This CDR3 is built from 12 residues. V was cut by 0 bases and J by 6 bases, with 6 bases left in between. The CDR3 region is CASSLGAAEAFF. The CDR3 DNA reads as TGCGCCAGCAGCTTGGGGGCAGCTGAAGCTTTCTTT.

In its sample, this clonotype was seen many times. The chain combines TRBV7-2 with TRBJ2-1; a weak D match, TRBD2 (6 bases). V shed 3 bases and J shed 6 bases, with 12 bases lying between them. The CDR3 is made up of 14 amino acids. Germline CDR1 is SGHTA and CDR2 is FQGNSA. CDR3 nucleotide sequence: TGTGCCAGCAGCTTGGGGGACTTCCCCAATGAGCAGTTCTTC. Protein product: CASSLGDFPNEQFF. Full variable domain (outside the CDR3, taken from reference TRBV7-2 and TRBJ2-1): GAGVSQSPSNKVTEKGKDVELRCDPISGHTALYWYRQSLGQGLEFLIYFQGNSAPDKSGLPSDRFSAERTGGSVSTLTIQRTQQEDSAVYLCASSLGDFPNEQFFGPGTRLTVL.

This rearrangement joins TRBV6-5 to TRBJ1-4; TRBD1 is a possible D gene (5 bases). Trimming removed 0 bases at V and 8 bases at J, with 16 bases between. CDR3 length equals 16 residues. CDR1 MNHEY and CDR2 SVGAGI come from the germline V gene. CDR3 nucleotides: TGTGCCAGCAGTTACTCGGTAGGGACCAGGAGGGAAAAACTGTTTTTT. Its translation: CASSYSVGTRREKLFF.

This clonotype turned up a few times. This rearrangement joins TRBV7-9 to TRBJ2-7; possibly TRBD2 for D (5 bases). The CDR3 length is 14 residues. Germline CDR1 SEHNR, CDR2 FQNEAQ (reference sequence). Trimming left V 5 bases short and J 1 base short, with 12 bases between. The CDR3 coding sequence is TGTGCCAGCAGCCCTCGGAGGATGTCCTACGAGCAGTACTTC. This sequence encodes CASSPRRMSYEQYF. The whole variable domain, filled in from reference TRBV7-9 and TRBJ2-7, reads DTGVSQNPRHKITKRGQNVTFRCDPISEHNRLYWYRQTLGQGPEFLTYFQNEAQLEKSRLLSDRFSAERPKGSFSTLEIQRTEQGDSAMYLCASSPRRMSYEQYFGPGTRLTVT.

This clonotype was detected ten times or more. This chain joins TRBV29-1 and TRBJ2-2; 7 positions agree with TRBD1. Germline assignment: CDR1 SQVTM and CDR2 ANQGSEA. The CDR3 has 14 amino acids. Trimming removed 5 bases from V and 0 bases from J; junction bases left unmatched: 3. The CDR3 DNA reads as TGCAGCGTTAAGGGGGCAGCGAACACCGGGGAGCTGTTTTTT. This gives the protein CSVKGAANTGELFF.

This clonotype was recorded at least ten times. The V call is TRBV4-2, the J call TRBJ2-1; D is possibly TRBD1 (6 bases). Germline assignment: CDR1 LGHNA and CDR2 YNFKEQ. Trimming cost V 3 bases and J 8 bases, with 14 bases left between them. This CDR3 spans 14 amino acids. CDR3 amino acids: CASSQGRQVDEQFF. CDR3 coding DNA: TGTGCCAGCAGCCAGGGCAGACAGGTCGATGAGCAGTTCTTC.

The sample holds many counts of this clonotype. The CDR3 reads CASSSRAGAYEQYF. The CDR3 nucleotides read TGTGCCAGCAGCTCTAGGGCAGGCGCCTACGAGCAGTACTTC. This chain uses TRBV21-1 with TRBJ2-7; the table's TRBD2 call for D was not verified on the DNA. TRBV21-1 is labeled a pseudogene. This CDR3 region has 14 residues.

This clonotype occurred many times. CDR3 sequence: CASTRGGANTGELFF. DNA for the CDR3: TGCGCCAGCACTCGAGGGGGCGCGAACACCGGGGAGCTGTTTTTT. This chain uses TRBV5-1 with TRBJ2-2; TRBD1 agrees at 7 bases. Germline values: CDR1 SGHRS, CDR2 YFSETQ. V gave up 6 bases and J gave up 0 bases; unmatched junction bases: 5. This CDR3 region has 15 residues. Full variable domain (missing parts from reference TRBV5-1 and TRBJ2-2): KAGVTQTPRYLIKTRGQQVTLSCSPISGHRSVSWYQQTPGQGLQFLFEYFSETQRNKGNFPGRFSGRQFSNSRSEMNVSTLELGDSALYLCASTRGGANTGELFFGEGSRLTVL.

This clonotype appeared many times. Germline is not matched at one junction end, which may reflect a read error. The chain joins TRBV18 to TRBJ1-5, with D hard to call. The length of the CDR3 is 12 residues. The germline V gene encodes CDR1 KGHSH and CDR2 LQKENI. CDR3 protein: CASSASNQPQNF. CDR3 nucleotides: TGTGCCAGCTCAGCGAGCAATCAGCCCCAGAATTTT.

The chain carries TRBV5-6 and TRBJ1-2; TRBD1 aligns across 9 bases. The CDR3 contains 17 residues. Per germline, CDR1 SGHDT and CDR2 YYEEEE. The junction had 14 bases not matched to a gene; V was cut back by 0 bases and J by 8 bases. Here the CDR3 DNA reads TGTGCCAGCAGCTTGGAAAAGGGAGGGACAGGGAATTACGGCTACACCTTC. Amino acid sequence: CASSLEKGGTGNYGYTF.

This clonotype was detected ten times or more. The chain couples TRBV20-1 to TRBJ1-5; perhaps TRBD1 as D (6 bases). V was cut by 3 bases and J by 8 bases, with 23 bases left in between. The CDR3 covers 16 residues. CDR1 and CDR2 (germline): DFQATT, SNEGSKA (reference sequence). CDR3 amino acids: CSARGRGTQGREPQHF. The CDR3 bases are TGCAGTGCTAGGGGTAGGGGGACTCAAGGCAGGGAGCCCCAGCATTTT.

This clonotype has ten or more counts. This chain links TRBV18 with TRBJ2-7; D is unclear. The germline V gene encodes CDR1 KGHSH and CDR2 LQKENI. V shed 3 bases and J shed 4 bases, with 7 bases lying between them. The CDR3 runs to 12 residues. CDR3 bases: TGTGCCAGCTCACCGGCTAGTTACGAGCAGTACTTC. Amino acid sequence: CASSPASYEQYF. Together with reference TRBV18 and TRBJ2-7, the CDR3 gives the full variable domain: NAGVMQNPRHLVRRRGQEARLRCSPMKGHSHVYWYRQLPEEGLKFMVYLQKENIIDESGMPKERFSAEFPKEGPSILRIQQVVRGDSAAYFCASSPASYEQYFGPGTRLTVT.

This clonotype was seen only a few times. This rearrangement joins TRBV18 to TRBJ2-5; D is unresolved. Germline assignment: CDR1 KGHSH and CDR2 LQKENI. The CDR3 is 15 amino acids. V was cut by 3 bases and J by 2 bases, with 13 bases left in between. The CDR3 reads CASSPPGVPQETQYF. CDR3 coding DNA: TGTGCCAGCTCACCGCCAGGAGTTCCACAAGAGACCCAGTACTTC. The full variable domain, its missing parts supplied by reference TRBV18 and TRBJ2-5, is NAGVMQNPRHLVRRRGQEARLRCSPMKGHSHVYWYRQLPEEGLKFMVYLQKENIIDESGMPKERFSAEFPKEGPSILRIQQVVRGDSAAYFCASSPPGVPQETQYFGPGTRLLVL.

This clonotype was counted at least ten times. The chain joins TRBV20-1 to TRBJ2-2, with D hard to call. CDR3 length: 14 amino acids. The germline gives CDR1 DFQATT, CDR2 SNEGSKA (reference sequence). V shed 3 bases and J shed 1 base, with 9 bases lying between them. CDR3 sequence reads: CSARKSLNTGELFF. As DNA, the CDR3 is TGCAGTGCTAGGAAGAGTTTGAACACCGGGGAGCTGTTTTTT.

This sequence joins TRBV5-1 and TRBJ1-5; 8 bases are shared with TRBD1. The CDR3 contains 15 residues. V lost 0 bases and J lost 6; bases outside the gene matches: 5. In germline, CDR1 is SGHRS, CDR2 YFSETQ. The DNA for the CDR3 is TGCGCCAGCAGCTTGGACAGGGGGAGCGGTCAGCCCCAGCATTTT. Translated, it gives CASSLDRGSGQPQHF.

This clonotype appeared many times. The J gene is TRBJ2-1, the V gene TRBV5-1; D gene ambiguous. The V gene's germline CDR1 is SGHRS and CDR2 YFSETQ. There are 13 residues in the CDR3. V lost 0 bases, J lost 7 bases, and 8 bases lay in between. CDR3 sequence reads: CASSLGWGNEQFF. In DNA, the CDR3 is TGCGCCAGCAGCTTGGGGTGGGGAAATGAGCAGTTCTTC.